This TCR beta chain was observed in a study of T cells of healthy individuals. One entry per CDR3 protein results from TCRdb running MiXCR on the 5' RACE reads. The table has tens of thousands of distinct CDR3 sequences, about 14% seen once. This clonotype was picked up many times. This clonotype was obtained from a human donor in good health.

The CDR3 loop is CASTSDGASTDTQYF. CDR3 DNA: TGTGCCAGCACCTCAGACGGTGCTAGCACAGATACGCAGTATTTT. V usage is TRBV2 and J usage is TRBJ2-3; no definite D call. Germline V gene lookup returns CDR1 SNHLY and CDR2 FYNNEI. The CDR3 has 15 amino acids. Trimming removed 7 bases at V and 0 bases at J, with 14 bases between.